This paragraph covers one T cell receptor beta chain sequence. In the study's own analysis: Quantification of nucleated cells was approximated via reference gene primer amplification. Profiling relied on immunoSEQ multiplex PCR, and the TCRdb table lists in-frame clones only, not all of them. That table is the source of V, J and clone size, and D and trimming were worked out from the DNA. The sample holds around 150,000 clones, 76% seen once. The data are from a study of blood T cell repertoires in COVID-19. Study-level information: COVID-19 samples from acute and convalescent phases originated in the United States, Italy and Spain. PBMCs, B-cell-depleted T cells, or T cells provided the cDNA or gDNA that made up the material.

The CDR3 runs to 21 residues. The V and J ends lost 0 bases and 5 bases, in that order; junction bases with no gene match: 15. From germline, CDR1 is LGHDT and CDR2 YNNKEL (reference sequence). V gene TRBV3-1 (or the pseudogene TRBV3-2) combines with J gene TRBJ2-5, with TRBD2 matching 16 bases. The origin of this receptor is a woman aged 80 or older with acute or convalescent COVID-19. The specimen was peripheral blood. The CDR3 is CASSQDRVPGLAGGLVETQYF. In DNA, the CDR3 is TGTGCCAGCAGCCAAGACCGCGTCCCGGGACTAGCGGGGGGGCTTGTGGAGACCCAGTACTTC.